The next 8 T cell receptor beta chains were all read from a single sample in a study of naive and memory T cell subsets. An equimolar mix of two oligonucleotides served as the beta constant-region primer for TRBC1 and TRBC2. TCRdb reprocessed the UMI-ligation and nested PCR reads via MiXCR and lists one record per CDR3 protein. Here the sample spans about 4,600 distinct CDR3 sequences, 7.2% being singletons. The specimen sequenced was CD4+ TEMRA cells from blood. As for subset: effector memory re-expressing CD45RA, CD45RA+ CD27-. The receptors were gathered from a human donor in good health.

Notes on this clonotype: The CDR3 does not close with the conserved phenylalanine or tryptophan, likely indicating a read error. The DNA is left out, because the CDR3 cannot be placed on it with certainty; the CDR3 is given as TCRdb lists it. CDR3 in amino acids: CASSRTGKVGTEAGC. V and J are TRBV12-3 or TRBV12-4 and TRBJ1-1; the tabulated D call, TRBD1, remains unverified against the DNA. The CDR3 spans 15 amino acids, including both terminal residues.

This clonotype appeared many times. The V call is TRBV7-7, the J call TRBJ2-7; D is uncertain. The V gene's germline CDR1 is SSHAT and CDR2 FNYEAQ (reference sequence). V lost 5 bases, J lost 0 bases, and 8 bases lay in between. This CDR3 has 13 residues. CDR3 region: CASSQDSSYEQYF. The CDR3 nucleotides read TGTGCCAGCAGCCAAGACTCCTCCTACGAGCAGTACTTC.

This clonotype was seen many times. CDR3 bases: TGTGCCAGCAGTCCCTTTGACCAGGGTAGCAATCAGCCCCAGCATTTT. Translated: CASSPFDQGSNQPQHF. V and J are TRBV27 and TRBJ1-5; weak D call: TRBD1 (5 bases). The CDR3 is made up of 16 amino acids. Trimming shortened V by 5 bases and J by 0 bases, and 14 bases separated the two germline ends. In germline, CDR1 is MNHEY, CDR2 SMNVEV (reference sequence).

This clonotype was detected many times. The CDR3: CASSEYLAGAVEQFF. CDR3 sequence (DNA): TGTGCCAGCAGTGAATATCTAGCGGGAGCGGTTGAGCAGTTCTTC. The V gene is TRBV2, the J gene TRBJ2-1, with 10 bases aligning to TRBD2. Unmatched junction bases numbered 7, after V lost 2 bases and J lost 9 bases. Germline values: CDR1 SNHLY, CDR2 FYNNEI. The CDR3 length is 15 residues.

This rearrangement joins TRBV30 to TRBJ2-1; tentative D call: TRBD2 (5 bases). The ends were cut back, 4 bases at V and 3 bases at J, with 13 bases in the middle. This CDR3 spans 14 amino acids. Germline loops: CDR1 GTSNPN, CDR2 SVGIG (reference sequence). CDR3 in amino acids: CAWNRGNLYNEQFF. DNA for the CDR3: TGTGCCTGGAATCGGGGTAACCTCTACAATGAGCAGTTCTTC. The full variable domain, completed using reference TRBV30 and TRBJ2-1, is SQTIHQWPATLVQPVGSPLSLECTVEGTSNPNLYWYRQAAGRGLQLLFYSVGIGQISSEVPQNLSASRPQDRQFILSSKKLLLSDSGFYLCAWNRGNLYNEQFFGPGTRLTVL.

The table lists this clonotype with many counts. The J gene is TRBJ2-6, the V gene TRBV7-9; the match to TRBD1 covers 8 bases. Germline CDR1 and CDR2: SEHNR and FQNEAQ (reference sequence). CDR3 length equals 15 residues. The junction had 3 bases not matched to a gene; V was cut back by 6 bases and J by 2 bases. CDR3 DNA: TGTGCCAGCAGTACAGGGGGACCTGGGGCCAACGTCCTGACTTTC. Translating it yields CASSTGGPGANVLTF.

The table lists this clonotype with many counts. The chain has TRBV24-1 and TRBJ2-5; 8 bases align to TRBD1. Germline trimming cut 4 bases from V and 6 bases from J; bases unmatched to any gene: 9. The CDR3 extends over 15 amino acids. CDR1 and CDR2 (germline): KGHDR, SFDVKD. The CDR3 here is CATSEPTGDRQTQYF. The DNA of the CDR3 is TGTGCCACCAGTGAACCGACAGGGGACCGGCAGACCCAGTACTTC.

This clonotype was seen at least ten times. The rearrangement joins TRBV25-1 to TRBJ2-1; tentative D call: TRBD1 (5 bases). Trimming cost V 3 bases and J 3 bases, with 12 bases left between them. This CDR3 region has 15 residues. Germline CDR1 MGHDK, CDR2 SYGVNS. CDR3 in amino acids: CASSEFSQGYNEQFF. Here the CDR3 DNA reads TGTGCCAGCAGTGAGTTCAGCCAGGGCTACAATGAGCAGTTCTTC.